These T cell receptor beta chains were read from a single sample in a study of cytomegalovirus exposure and HLA in healthy donors. The assay was immunoSEQ multiplex PCR, and TCRdb's table has in-frame clones only and misses some. The sample contains roughly 130,000 clones, roughly 80% of which appear only once. The sequencing input was PBMCs. Source of these receptors: a man between 18 and 29 years old in good health and CMV-seronegative. Each CDR3 is given with its conserved first and last residue. Each record gives: D gene, V gene, clone size, J gene, CDR3 DNA, CDR3 protein. A D gene is named only where the DNA matches it firmly. Only part of the rows carry a size: once, few, many, or a class if the clone is expanded.

NA	TRBV7-8	NA	TRBJ2-5	TGTGCCAGCAGCTTTTGGGGGCCAGAGACCCAGTACTTC	CASSFWGPETQYF
TRBD1	TRBV27	NA	TRBJ2-1	TGTGCCAGCAGTTCGTCAGGGGGCAATAGTAAGTTCTTC	CASSSSGGNSKFF
NA	TRBV16	NA	TRBJ2-7	TGTGCCAGCAGCCAATACGGCTACGAGCAGTACTTC	CASSQYGYEQYF
NA	TRBV9	NA	TRBJ2-2	TGTGCCAGCAGCGTAGGTCCGGGCAGGAGGGATCGGAACACCGGGGAGCTGTTTTTT	CASSVGPGRRDRNTGELFF
TRBD2	TRBV4-2	NA	TRBJ2-7	TGTGCCAGCAGCCAAGTTCCCCTAGCGGGGGCCGAGCAGTACTTC	CASSQVPLAGAEQYF
NA	TRBV30	NA	TRBJ2-7	TGTGCCTGGAGTGGGGGCCCATTGTGGCGCTCCTACGAGCAGTACTTC	CAWSGGPLWRSYEQYF
NA	TRBV2	NA	TRBJ1-2	TGTGCCGGCAGTGCGGCAGGGTCAATTTCTAACTATGGCTACACCTTC	CAGSAAGSISNYGYTF
NA	TRBV4-2	NA	TRBJ1-5	TGTGCCAGCAGCCATATTCTGGAGGCCAATCAGCCCCAGCATTTT	CASSHILEANQPQHF
NA	TRBV25-1	NA	TRBJ2-4	TGTGCCAGCAAGGGGGTAGACATTCAGTACTTC	CASKGVDIQYF
NA	TRBV27	NA	TRBJ1-5	TGTGCCAGCAGGCTACAGGCTCGCAATCAGCCCCAGCATTTT	CASRLQARNQPQHF
NA	TRBV7-6	NA	TRBJ2-7	TGTGCCAGCAGCTGGCATGGCGAGCAGTACTTC	CASSWHGEQYF
TRBD2	TRBV9	NA	TRBJ2-1	TGTGCCAGCAGCGTCAGCTGGACTAGCGGAAATGAGCAGTTCTTC	CASSVSWTSGNEQFF
TRBD2	TRBV14	NA	TRBJ2-3	TGTGCCAGCAGCCAAGTTAGCGGGGGTAGCACAGATACGCAGTATTTT	CASSQVSGGSTDTQYF
TRBD1	TRBV6-5	NA	TRBJ1-1	TGTGCCAGCCAGGGGACAGGGGTGGCCCTTTTAGAAGCTTTCTTT	CASQGTGVALLEAFF
TRBD1	TRBV30	NA	TRBJ2-1	TGTGCCTGGAGTAGACAGGGTTATGAGCAGTTCTTC	CAWSRQGYEQFF
NA	TRBV30	NA	TRBJ2-5	TGTGCCTGGACTAGACAGGTTCAAGAGACCCAGTACTTC	CAWTRQVQETQYF
TRBD1	TRBV7-2	NA	TRBJ1-5	TGTGCCAGCAGCAACGGACAGGGGGGGTATCAGCCCCAGCATTTT	CASSNGQGGYQPQHF
TRBD1	TRBV11-2	NA	TRBJ1-3	TGTGCCAGCAGCTCAGTGTTGAGGGGGCGATCTGGAAACACCATATATTTT	CASSSVLRGRSGNTIYF
NA	TRBV20-1	NA	TRBJ1-2	TGCAGTGTCCCGGGGGACTATGGCTACACCTTC	CSVPGDYGYTF
NA	TRBV7-9	NA	TRBJ2-7	TGTGCCAGCAGCTTAGTCCCCTACGAGCAGTACTTC	CASSLVPYEQYF
TRBD1	TRBV15	NA	TRBJ2-7	TGTGCCACCAGCTCTTCTGGACAGGGTACCTACGAGCAGTACTTC	CATSSSGQGTYEQYF
TRBD1	TRBV19	few	TRBJ2-7	TGTGCCACCAGGGACAGGGGGATCCGGCAGTACTTC	CATRDRGIRQYF
NA	TRBV6-6	NA	TRBJ2-3	TGTGCCAGCAGTTTAGTGGATACGCAGTATTTT	CASSLVDTQYF
TRBD1	TRBV7-9	once	TRBJ2-2	TGTGCCAGTAGAGGACAGGGAAGCTGGGAGCTGTTTTTT	CASRGQGSWELFF
NA	TRBV4-1	once	TRBJ2-7	TGCGCCAGCAGCCCCGGACAGTTTCCCTACGAGCAGTACTTC	CASSPGQFPYEQYF
TRBD1	TRBV6-6	NA	TRBJ2-4	TGTGCCAGCAGTTCCTCGGACAGGGTAGCCAAAAACATTCAGTACTTC	CASSSSDRVAKNIQYF
NA	TRBV6-4	NA	TRBJ2-2	TGTGCCAGCAGTACAACGAACACCGGGGAGCTGTTTTTT	CASSTTNTGELFF
TRBD1	TRBV7-2	NA	TRBJ2-3	TGTGCCAGCAGCACCCAGACAGGGGGTCTCACAGATACGCAGTATTTT	CASSTQTGGLTDTQYF
NA	TRBV2	NA	TRBJ1-6	TGTGCCAGCAGTGACAACTCCTATAATTCACCCCTCCACTTT	CASSDNSYNSPLHF
NA	TRBV5-1	NA	TRBJ1-6	TGCGCCAGCAGCGAGGCAGGGGCAGATTCACCCCTCCACTTT	CASSEAGADSPLHF
NA	TRBV18	NA	TRBJ1-5	TGTGCCAGCTCACGAGACAGAGATCAGCCCCAGCATTTT	CASSRDRDQPQHF